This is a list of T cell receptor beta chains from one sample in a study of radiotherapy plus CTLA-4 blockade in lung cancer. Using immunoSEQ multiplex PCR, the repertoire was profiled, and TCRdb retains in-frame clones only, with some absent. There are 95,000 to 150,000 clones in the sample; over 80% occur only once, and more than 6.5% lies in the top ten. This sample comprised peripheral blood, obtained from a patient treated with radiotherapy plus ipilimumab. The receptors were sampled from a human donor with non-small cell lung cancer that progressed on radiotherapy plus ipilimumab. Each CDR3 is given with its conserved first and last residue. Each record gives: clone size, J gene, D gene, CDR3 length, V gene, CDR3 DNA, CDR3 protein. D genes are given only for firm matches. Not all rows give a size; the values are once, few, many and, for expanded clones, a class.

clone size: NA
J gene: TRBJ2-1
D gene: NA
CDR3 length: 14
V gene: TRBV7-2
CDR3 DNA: TGTGCCAGCAGCCGAGAGGTCGGGAGAAATGAGCAGTTCTTC
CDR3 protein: CASSREVGRNEQFF

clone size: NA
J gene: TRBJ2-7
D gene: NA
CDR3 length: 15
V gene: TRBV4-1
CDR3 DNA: TGCGCCAGCAGCCCCGCTGGTACTAGGTCCTACGAGCAGTACTTC
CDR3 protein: CASSPAGTRSYEQYF

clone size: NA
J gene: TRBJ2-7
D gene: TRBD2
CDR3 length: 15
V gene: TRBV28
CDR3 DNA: TGTGCCAGCAATTCAATAGCGGGAGGGACCTACGAGCAGTACTTC
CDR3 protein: CASNSIAGGTYEQYF

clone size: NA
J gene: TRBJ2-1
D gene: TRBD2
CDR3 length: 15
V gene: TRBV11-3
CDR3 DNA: TGTGCCAGCAGCTTCCTAGCGGGAGGGTACAATGAGCAGTTCTTC
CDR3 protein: CASSFLAGGYNEQFF

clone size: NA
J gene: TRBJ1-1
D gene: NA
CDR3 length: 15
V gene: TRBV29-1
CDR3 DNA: TGCAGCGTTGCCCCTCACCCTTTGGCGAACACTGAAGCTTTCTTT
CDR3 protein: CSVAPHPLANTEAFF

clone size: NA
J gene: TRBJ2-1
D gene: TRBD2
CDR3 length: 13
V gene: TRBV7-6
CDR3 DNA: TGTGCCAGCAGCCCGACTAGCGTGATTGAGCAGTTCTTC
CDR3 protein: CASSPTSVIEQFF

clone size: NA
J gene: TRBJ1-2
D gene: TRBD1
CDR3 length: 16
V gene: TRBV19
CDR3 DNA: TGTGCCAGTAACGTTCCCCGGACAGGGGGAGGCTATGGCTACACCTTC
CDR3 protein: CASNVPRTGGGYGYTF

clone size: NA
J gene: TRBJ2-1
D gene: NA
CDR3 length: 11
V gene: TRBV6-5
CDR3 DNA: TGTGCCAGCAGTTACAGGAATGAGCAGTTCTTC
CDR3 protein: CASSYRNEQFF

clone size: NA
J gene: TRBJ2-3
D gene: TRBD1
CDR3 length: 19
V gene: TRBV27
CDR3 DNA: TGTGCCAGCAGTCCCTCGACAGGGGGAACCCTTTTCGGCACAGATACGCAGTATTTT
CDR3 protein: CASSPSTGGTLFGTDTQYF

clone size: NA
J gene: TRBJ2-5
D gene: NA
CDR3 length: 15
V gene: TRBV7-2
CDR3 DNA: TGTGCCAGCAGCTTAGTACCAGCGGGTCCAGAGACCCAGTACTTC
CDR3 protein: CASSLVPAGPETQYF

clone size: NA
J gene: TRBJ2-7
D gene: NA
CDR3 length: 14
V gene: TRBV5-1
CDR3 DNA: TGCGCCAGCAGCAAACTTGTGAGCTCCTACGAGCAGTACTTC
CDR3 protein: CASSKLVSSYEQYF

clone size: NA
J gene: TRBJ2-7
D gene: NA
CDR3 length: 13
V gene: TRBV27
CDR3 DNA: TGTGCCAGCGGGGGCCTTAGCTCCTACGAGCAGTACTTC
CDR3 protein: CASGGLSSYEQYF

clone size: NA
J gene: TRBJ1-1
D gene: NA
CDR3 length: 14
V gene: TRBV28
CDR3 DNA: TGTGCCAGCACCGACTTACCAGGGTGGACTGAAGCTTTCTTT
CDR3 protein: CASTDLPGWTEAFF

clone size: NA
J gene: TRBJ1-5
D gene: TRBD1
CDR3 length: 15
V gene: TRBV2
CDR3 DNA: TGTGCCAGCAGTAAGGACAGGGCCGGCAATCAGCCCCAGCATTTT
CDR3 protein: CASSKDRAGNQPQHF

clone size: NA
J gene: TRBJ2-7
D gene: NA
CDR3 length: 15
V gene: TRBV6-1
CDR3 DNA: TGTGCCAGCAGTGAAGCGCCTCAGGGAACCTACGAGCAGTACTTC
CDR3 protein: CASSEAPQGTYEQYF

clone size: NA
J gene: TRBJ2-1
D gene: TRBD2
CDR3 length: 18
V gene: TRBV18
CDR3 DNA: TGTGCCAGCTCACGCGGACTAGCGGGAGGGCCCTCCTACAATGAGCAGTTCTTC
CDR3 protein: CASSRGLAGGPSYNEQFF

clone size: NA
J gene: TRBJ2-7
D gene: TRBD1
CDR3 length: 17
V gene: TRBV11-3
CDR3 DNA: TGTGCCAGCAGCTCAGTACAGGGGACCCTCTCGCTCTACGAGCAGTACTTC
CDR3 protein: CASSSVQGTLSLYEQYF

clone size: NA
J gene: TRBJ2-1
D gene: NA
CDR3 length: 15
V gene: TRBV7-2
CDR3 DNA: TGTGCCAGCAGCTTGATTTTAATCAACCTCAATGAGCAGTTCTTC
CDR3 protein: CASSLILINLNEQFF

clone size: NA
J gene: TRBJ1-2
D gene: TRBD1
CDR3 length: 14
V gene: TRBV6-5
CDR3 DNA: TGTGCCAGCAGTTACGAGGCAGGGGGCCGGGCCTACACCTTC
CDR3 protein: CASSYEAGGRAYTF

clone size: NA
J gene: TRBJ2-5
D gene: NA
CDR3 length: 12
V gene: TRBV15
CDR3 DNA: TGTGCCACCAGCAGAGTCCGAGAGACCCAGTACTTC
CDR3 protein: CATSRVRETQYF

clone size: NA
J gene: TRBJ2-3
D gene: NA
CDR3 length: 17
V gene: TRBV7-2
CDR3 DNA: TGTGCCAGCAGCTCAGATCGGTCGAATAGAGTTGCAGATACGCAGTATTTT
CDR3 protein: CASSSDRSNRVADTQYF

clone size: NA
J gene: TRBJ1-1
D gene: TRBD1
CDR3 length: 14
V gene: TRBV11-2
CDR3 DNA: TGTGCCAGCAGCGCAGACAGGGTTGGAACTGAAGCTTTCTTT
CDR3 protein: CASSADRVGTEAFF

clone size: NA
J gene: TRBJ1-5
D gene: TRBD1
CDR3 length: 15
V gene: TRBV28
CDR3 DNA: TGTGCCAGCGGGGGACAGGGAACGGGCAATCAGCCCCAGCATTTT
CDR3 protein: CASGGQGTGNQPQHF

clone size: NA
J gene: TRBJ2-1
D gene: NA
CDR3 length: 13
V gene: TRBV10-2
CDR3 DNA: TGCGCCAGCAGCCCGACTGGTAACAATGAGCAGTTCTTC
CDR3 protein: CASSPTGNNEQFF

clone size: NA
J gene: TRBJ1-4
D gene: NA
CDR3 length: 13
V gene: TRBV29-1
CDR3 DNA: TGCAGCGCTCTGGACAGTATTAATGAAAAACTGTTTTTT
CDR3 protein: CSALDSINEKLFF

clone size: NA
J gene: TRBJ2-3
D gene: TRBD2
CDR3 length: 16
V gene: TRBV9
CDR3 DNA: TGTGCCAGCAGCGTCTTGCCGTGGCGGGAGAAAAATACGCAGTATTTT
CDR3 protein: CASSVLPWREKNTQYF

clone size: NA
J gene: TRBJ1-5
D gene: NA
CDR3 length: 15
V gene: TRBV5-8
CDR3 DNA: TGTGCCAGCAGCCGGGAGGTAATTAGCAATCAGCCCCAGCATTTT
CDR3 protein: CASSREVISNQPQHF

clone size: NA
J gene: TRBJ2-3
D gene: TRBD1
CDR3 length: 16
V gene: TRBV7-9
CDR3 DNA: TGTGCCAGCAGCACCATTGACAGGGGTGCTACAGATACGCAGTATTTT
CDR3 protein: CASSTIDRGATDTQYF

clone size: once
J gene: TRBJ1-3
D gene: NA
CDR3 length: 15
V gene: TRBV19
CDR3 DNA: TGTGCCAGTAGTCGAATCGGAGACTCTGGAAACACCATATATTTT
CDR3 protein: CASSRIGDSGNTIYF

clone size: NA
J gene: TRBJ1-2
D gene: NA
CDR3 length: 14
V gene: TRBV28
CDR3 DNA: TGTGCCAGCTCTACCAACGGGGGAGGCTATGGCTACACCTTC
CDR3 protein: CASSTNGGGYGYTF

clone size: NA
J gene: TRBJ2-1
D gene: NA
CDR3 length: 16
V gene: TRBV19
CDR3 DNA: TGTGCCGCCACATCAAGGAGTAGCGGTACCTACAATGAGCAGTTCTTC
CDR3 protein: CAATSRSSGTYNEQFF

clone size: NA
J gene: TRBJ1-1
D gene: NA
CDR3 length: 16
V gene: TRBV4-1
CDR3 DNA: TGCGCCAGCAGCCAAGGGCCCGCCCCCATGAACACTGAAGCTTTCTTT
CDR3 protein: CASSQGPAPMNTEAFF

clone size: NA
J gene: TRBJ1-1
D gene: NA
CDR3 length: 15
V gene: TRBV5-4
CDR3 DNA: TGTGCCAGCAGCGACTGGGGCCCGGGAGTGACTGAAGCTTTCTTT
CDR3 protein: CASSDWGPGVTEAFF

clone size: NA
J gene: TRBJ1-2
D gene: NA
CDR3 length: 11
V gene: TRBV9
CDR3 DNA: TGTGCCAGCAGCCCTGGGGTTGGCTACACCTTC
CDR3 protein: CASSPGVGYTF

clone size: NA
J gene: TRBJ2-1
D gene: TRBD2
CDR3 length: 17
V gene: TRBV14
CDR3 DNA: TGTGCCAGCAGCCAGGGACTAGCGCCCCAAAAGCACAATGAGCAGTTCTTC
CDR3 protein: CASSQGLAPQKHNEQFF

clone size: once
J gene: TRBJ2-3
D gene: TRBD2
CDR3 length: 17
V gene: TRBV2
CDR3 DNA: TGTGCCAGCAGTGGGGATCGGGCTAGCGGGAGGACAGATACGCAGTATTTT
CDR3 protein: CASSGDRASGRTDTQYF

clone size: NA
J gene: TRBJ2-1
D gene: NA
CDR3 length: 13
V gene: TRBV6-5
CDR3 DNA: TGTGCCAGCAGTTACTCGAACTACAATGAGCAGTTCTTC
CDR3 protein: CASSYSNYNEQFF

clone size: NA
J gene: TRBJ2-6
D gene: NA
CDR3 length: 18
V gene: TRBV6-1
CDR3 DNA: TGTGCCAGCAGTGAAGTAGGGAGCGGAAGGTCTGGGGCCAACGTCCTGACTTTC
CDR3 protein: CASSEVGSGRSGANVLTF

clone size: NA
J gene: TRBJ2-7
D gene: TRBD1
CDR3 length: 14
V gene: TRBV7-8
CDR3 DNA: TGTGCCAGCAGCTTAGGCCGACAGGGCTACGAGCAGTACTTC
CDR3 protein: CASSLGRQGYEQYF